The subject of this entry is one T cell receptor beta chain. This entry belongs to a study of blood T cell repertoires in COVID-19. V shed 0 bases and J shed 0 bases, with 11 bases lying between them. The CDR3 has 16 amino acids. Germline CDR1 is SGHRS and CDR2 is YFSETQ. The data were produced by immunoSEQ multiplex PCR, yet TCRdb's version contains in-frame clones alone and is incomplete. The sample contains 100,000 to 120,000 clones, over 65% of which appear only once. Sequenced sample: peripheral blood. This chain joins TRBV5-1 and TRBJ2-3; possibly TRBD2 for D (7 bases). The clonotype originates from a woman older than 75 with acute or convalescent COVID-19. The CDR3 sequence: CASSLVGGASTDTQYF. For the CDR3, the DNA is TGCGCCAGCAGCTTGGTTGGGGGGGCTAGCACAGATACGCAGTATTTT. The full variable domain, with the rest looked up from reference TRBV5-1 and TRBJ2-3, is KAGVTQTPRYLIKTRGQQVTLSCSPISGHRSVSWYQQTPGQGLQFLFEYFSETQRNKGNFPGRFSGRQFSNSRSEMNVSTLELGDSALYLCASSLVGGASTDTQYFGPGTRLTVL.